What follows describes a single TCR beta chain. The time point is: pretreatment peripheral blood. Urothelial carcinoma in patients was locally advanced or metastatic. The sample comes from a study of PD-L1 blockade in urothelial cancer. The overall study: When patients started atezolizumab in about 2014, it was given at 1,200 mg intravenously every 3 weeks.

Synthetic TCR analog templates were spiked into all PCRs individually. Produced via immunoSEQ multiplex PCR; TCRdb's table is partial and in-frame only. This sample carries 85,000 to 90,000 clones, 70% to 90% of them seen once, and the ten largest clones take 13% to 15%. Trimming left V 7 bases short and J 7 bases short, with 14 bases between. This CDR3 is built from 12 residues. The germline V gene has CDR1 SGHAT and CDR2 FQNNGV. The chain employs TRBV11-2 and TRBJ2-7; D might be TRBD1 (5 bases). The TCR comes from a man aged 55-75 years with urothelial cancer. The sample here was PBMCs, taken around atezolizumab (anti-PD-L1) treatment. CDR3 sequence reads: CASTVGQGEQYF. CDR3 in DNA: TGTGCCAGCACCGTAGGGCAGGGAGAGCAGTACTTC.